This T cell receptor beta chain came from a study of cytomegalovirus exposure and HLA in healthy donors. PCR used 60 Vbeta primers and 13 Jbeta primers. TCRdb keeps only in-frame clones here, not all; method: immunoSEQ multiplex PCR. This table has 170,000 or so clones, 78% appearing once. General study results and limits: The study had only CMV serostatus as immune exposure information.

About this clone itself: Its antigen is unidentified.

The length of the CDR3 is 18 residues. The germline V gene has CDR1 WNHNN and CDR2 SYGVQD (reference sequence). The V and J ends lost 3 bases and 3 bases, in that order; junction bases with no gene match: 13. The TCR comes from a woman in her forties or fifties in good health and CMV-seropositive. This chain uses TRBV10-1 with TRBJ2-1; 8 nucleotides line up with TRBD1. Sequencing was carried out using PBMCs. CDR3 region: CASSDYRPGTGDYNEQFF. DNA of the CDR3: TGCGCCAGCAGTGACTATCGGCCCGGGACAGGTGACTACAATGAGCAGTTCTTC.